The 27 T cell receptor beta chains listed next were all sequenced from one sample in a study of blood T cell repertoires in COVID-19. The data were produced by immunoSEQ multiplex PCR, yet TCRdb's version contains in-frame clones alone and is incomplete. Of 120,000 or so clones listed, roughly 87% were seen once; the top ten hold under 8%. Material: peripheral blood. These receptors were collected from an elderly man with active or convalescent COVID-19.

The chain uses TRBV6-6 and TRBJ2-2, with 8 bases that match TRBD1. Unmatched junction bases numbered 6, after V lost 2 bases and J lost 7 bases. CDR1 MNHNY and CDR2 SVGAGI come from the germline V gene (reference sequence). This CDR3 region has 15 residues. This CDR3 reads CASSYTGQEGGELFF. CDR3 nucleotide sequence: TGTGCCAGCAGTTACACGGGACAGGAAGGCGGGGAGCTGTTTTTT.

This chain uses TRBV2 with TRBJ2-7, with 7 bases matching TRBD2. CDR3 size: 14 residues. Trimming removed 7 bases from V and 5 bases from J; junction bases left unmatched: 11. Germline CDR1 and CDR2: SNHLY and FYNNEI. This chain's CDR3 is CASIKGGAVNEQYF. CDR3 DNA sequence: TGTGCCAGCATTAAGGGAGGGGCGGTCAACGAGCAGTACTTC.

The chain joins TRBV11-2 to TRBJ1-4; unclear D gene. V dropped 1 base and J dropped 7 bases, with 10 bases sitting between them. This CDR3 has 14 amino acids. The V gene's germline CDR1 is SGHAT and CDR2 FQNNGV. The CDR3 DNA reads as TGTGCCAGCAGCTTAGGCCCCCGGGGTGAAAAACTGTTTTTT. As protein: CASSLGPRGEKLFF.

The chain recombines TRBV7-9 with TRBJ2-4, with 12 bases identical to TRBD2. V lost 5 bases, J lost 5 bases, and 7 bases stayed unmatched. This CDR3 spans 16 amino acids. CDR1 is SEHNR, CDR2 FQNEAQ, per germline (reference sequence). The CDR3 loop reads CASSPRLAGEENIQYF. The CDR3 DNA is TGTGCCAGCAGCCCCAGACTAGCGGGAGAGGAAAACATTCAGTACTTC.

V and J are TRBV12-3 or TRBV12-4 and TRBJ1-2; no firm D call. This CDR3 comprises 12 residues. V was shortened by 3 bases and J by 7 bases, with 9 bases between the two germline ends. The CDR3 DNA sequence: TGTGCCAGCAGTTTCGTCCCAGGTGGCTACACCTTC. Its protein is CASSFVPGGYTF.

V usage is TRBV5-4 and J usage is TRBJ1-1; TRBD1 is a possible D gene (5 bases). V was trimmed by 3 bases and J by 5 bases, leaving 20 bases between them. Germline V gives CDR1 SGHNT, CDR2 YYREEE (reference sequence). The CDR3 runs to 16 residues. In DNA, the CDR3 is TGTGCCAGCAGCTCGGCGGGGACCGGGACCCGTACTGAAGCTTTCTTT. Translated: CASSSAGTGTRTEAFF.

V usage is TRBV27 and J usage is TRBJ1-1; D perhaps matches TRBD1 (5 bases). Germline V CDR1 and CDR2: MNHEY, SMNVEV (reference sequence). The CDR3 extends over 13 amino acids. The V and J ends lost 2 bases and 4 bases respectively, with 8 bases between them. This CDR3 reads CASSLQGGTEAFF. DNA for the CDR3: TGTGCCAGCAGTTTACAGGGTGGCACTGAAGCTTTCTTT.

The chain recombines TRBV12-3 or TRBV12-4 with TRBJ1-2; D possibly corresponds to TRBD1 (5 bases). CDR3 length equals 12 residues. Trimming stripped 4 bases from V and 7 bases from J, with 10 bases between. The CDR3 DNA follows: TGTGCCAGCAGTTCGTCGGGGGTTGGCTACACCTTC. Encoded protein: CASSSSGVGYTF.

CDR3 protein: CASRGRGGPNEQFF. The CDR3 DNA sequence: TGTGCCAGCAGGGGACGGGGGGGCCCAAATGAGCAGTTCTTC. The V and J genes are TRBV6-5 and TRBJ2-1; 8 nucleotides align to TRBD2. The CDR3 consists of 14 residues. J gave up 7 bases and V 6 bases, and 8 bases lay outside the gene matches. Germline V CDR1 and CDR2: MNHEY, SVGAGI.

This clone was observed once. The chain couples TRBV18 to TRBJ2-7; 9 positions match TRBD1. Germline V gene lookup returns CDR1 KGHSH and CDR2 LQKENI. This CDR3 has 13 residues. V dropped 6 bases and J dropped 2; count of bases not matched to a gene: 2. The chain's CDR3 is CASSRDRAYEQYF. The CDR3 DNA reads as TGTGCCAGCTCCAGGGACAGGGCCTACGAGCAGTACTTC.

The V and J genes are TRBV29-1 and TRBJ1-2; D not resolved. CDR1 SQVTM and CDR2 ANQGSEA come from the germline V gene. The CDR3 loop spans 12 amino acids. Trimming pared 8 bases from V and 0 bases from J, leaving 10 bases between. The CDR3 nucleotides read TGCAGCTCCCTCTCTTCTAACTATGGCTACACCTTC. Protein sequence: CSSLSSNYGYTF.

V is TRBV18 and J is TRBJ1-2; 11 bases line up with TRBD1. The germline V gene encodes CDR1 KGHSH and CDR2 LQKENI. The CDR3 length is 15 residues. Trimming at V came to 4 bases and at J to 4 bases, leaving 5 bases not matched to a gene. CDR3 region: CASSRPGQGVYGYTF. CDR3 DNA: TGTGCCAGCTCACGACCGGGACAGGGGGTCTATGGCTACACCTTC.

The J gene is TRBJ1-2, the V gene TRBV9, with 7 bases fitting TRBD1. CDR1 is SGDLS, CDR2 YYNGEE, per germline. The CDR3 consists of 16 residues. V shed 4 bases, J shed 4 bases, and the junction held 13 bases outside the gene matches. The CDR3 loop is CASSPRWTGLSYGYTF. The CDR3 DNA sequence: TGTGCCAGCAGCCCCCGATGGACAGGCCTATCCTATGGCTACACCTTC.

This rearrangement joins TRBV24-1 to TRBJ2-1; no clear D. The length of the CDR3 is 13 residues. V lost 5 bases, J lost 9 bases, and 13 bases lay in between. The germline V gene has CDR1 KGHDR and CDR2 SFDVKD. CDR3 residues: CATSGLNSGEQFF. The CDR3 DNA reads TGTGCCACCAGTGGGTTAAACTCGGGTGAGCAGTTCTTC.

The gene calls are TRBV11-2 and TRBJ1-2, with TRBD1 matching 12 bases. Germline CDR1 and CDR2: SGHAT and FQNNGV. This CDR3 is 15 amino acids long. V shed 0 bases and J 8 bases; nucleotides not matched to a gene: 4. CDR3 sequence: CASSLDGTGGAGYTF. In DNA, the CDR3 is TGTGCCAGCAGCTTAGACGGGACAGGGGGCGCGGGCTACACCTTC. Full variable domain (remainder filled in from reference TRBV11-2 and TRBJ1-2): EAGVAQSPRYKIIEKRQSVAFWCNPISGHATLYWYQQILGQGPKLLIQFQNNGVVDDSQLPKDRFSAERLKGVDSTLKIQPAKLEDSAVYLCASSLDGTGGAGYTFGSGTRLTVV.

The chain links TRBV7-3 to TRBJ1-1; 10 bases match TRBD1. CDR1 SGHTA and CDR2 FQGTGA come from the germline V gene. V shed 5 bases and J 7 bases; nucleotides not matched to a gene: 7. The CDR3 spans 14 residues. The CDR3 reads CASSEGTGEREAFF. As DNA, the CDR3 is TGTGCCAGCAGCGAGGGGACAGGGGAACGTGAAGCTTTCTTT.

The rearrangement uses TRBV27 and TRBJ2-7, with 8 positions matching TRBD2. Germline loops: CDR1 MNHEY, CDR2 SMNVEV (reference sequence). V was clipped by 8 bases and J by 3 bases; unmatched bases: 9. CDR3 length: 14 amino acids. This CDR3 is CASGISGNLYEQYF. The DNA for the CDR3 is TGTGCCAGCGGTATTAGCGGGAACCTCTACGAGCAGTACTTC.

The chain links TRBV7-9 to TRBJ2-7; 8 bases agree with TRBD1. The germline V gene encodes CDR1 SEHNR and CDR2 FQNEAQ (reference sequence). V trimming: 3 bases; J trimming: 2 bases; junction bases outside the gene matches: 15. The CDR3 totals 18 residues. CDR3 amino acids: CASSFRLPGQVFTYEQYF. The CDR3 region has the DNA TGTGCCAGCAGCTTTCGATTGCCGGGACAGGTGTTTACCTACGAGCAGTACTTC.

CDR3 amino acids: CASTSRGEGQSKNIQYF. The CDR3 nucleotides read TGTGCCAGCACCTCAAGGGGGGAGGGGCAGTCCAAAAACATTCAGTACTTC. The chain uses TRBV21-1 and TRBJ2-4; the listed D gene, TRBD2, was not tested against the DNA. TRBV21-1 is described as a pseudogene. The CDR3 loop spans 17 amino acids.

The chain carries TRBV7-2 and TRBJ1-6, with D tentatively TRBD1 (5 bases). CDR1 SGHTA and CDR2 FQGNSA come from the germline V gene. V was shortened by 6 bases and J by 1 base, with 7 bases between the two germline ends. CDR3 length: 14 residues. The CDR3 DNA sequence: TGTGCCAGCAGACCAGGGTCCTATAATTCACCCCTCCACTTT. Its protein product is CASRPGSYNSPLHF. Looking up the rest from reference TRBV7-2 and TRBJ1-6 gives the full variable domain: GAGVSQSPSNKVTEKGKDVELRCDPISGHTALYWYRQSLGQGLEFLIYFQGNSAPDKSGLPSDRFSAERTGGSVSTLTIQRTQQEDSAVYLCASRPGSYNSPLHFGNGTRLTVT.

The chain uses TRBV5-1 and TRBJ2-1; a possible D gene is TRBD2 (6 bases). Germline V lookup: CDR1 SGHRS, CDR2 YFSETQ. The V and J ends lost 4 bases and 3 bases respectively, with 14 bases between them. This CDR3 spans 15 amino acids. The CDR3 loop reads CASSPDVGGYNEQFF. The CDR3 DNA reads TGCGCCAGCAGCCCGGACGTGGGGGGCTACAATGAGCAGTTCTTC.

The J gene is TRBJ1-4, the V gene TRBV19, with a weak D call TRBD1 (5 bases). The V end was cut by 6 bases, the J end by 5 bases, with 13 bases between. The CDR3 runs to 14 residues. The germline CDR1 and CDR2 sequences are LNHDA and SQIVND (reference sequence). The CDR3 sequence: CASSPGGGNEKLFF. The CDR3 nucleotides are TGTGCCAGTAGCCCGGGCGGGGGAAATGAAAAACTGTTTTTT.

The sample holds a few counts of this clone. This chain uses TRBV27 with TRBJ2-2, with 9 positions matching TRBD2. CDR1 and CDR2 from the germline V gene are MNHEY and SMNVEV (reference sequence). This CDR3 has 17 residues. V lost 0 bases to trimming and J lost 3 bases; unmatched junction nucleotides: 5. The CDR3 loop reads CASSLSQRGDDTGELFF. In DNA form, the CDR3 reads TGTGCCAGCAGTTTATCGCAGCGGGGGGACGACACCGGGGAGCTGTTTTTT.

This clone has more than one count but fewer than ten. In DNA form, the CDR3 reads TGTGCCAGCAGCGCCGGGATCACTGAAGCTTTCTTT. Translated: CASSAGITEAFF. The chain uses TRBV6-5 and TRBJ1-1, with D uncertain. V was clipped by 6 bases and J by 4 bases, with 9 bases between them. CDR1 is MNHEY and CDR2 is SVGAGI in the germline V gene. The CDR3 runs to 12 residues.

The chain is built from TRBV7-8 and TRBJ1-4, with 7 bases fitting TRBD1. The CDR3 runs 15 residues. Germline lookup yields CDR1 SGHVS and CDR2 FQNEAQ. J gave up 3 bases and V 6 bases, and 7 bases lay outside the gene matches. CDR3 in amino acids: CASRAGGFANEKLFF. CDR3 DNA: TGTGCCAGCAGAGCAGGGGGTTTCGCTAATGAAAAACTGTTTTTT.

The genes are TRBV21-1 and TRBJ2-5; the table calls TRBD1, which could not be checked here. TRBV21-1 is a known pseudogene. CDR3 length: 12 residues. CDR3 in DNA: TGTGCCAGCAAGGGGACAGAAGAGACCCAGTACTTC. Its translation is CASKGTEETQYF.

The chain's CDR3 is CASSLAGRGRGETQYF. The CDR3 region has the DNA TGTGCCAGCAGCTTGGCCGGCAGGGGGCGAGGGGAGACCCAGTACTTC. The chain joins TRBV5-4 to TRBJ2-5; 8 bases align to TRBD1. V shed 0 bases and J 5 bases; nucleotides not matched to a gene: 9. CDR1 and CDR2 from the germline V gene are SGHNT and YYREEE (reference sequence). The CDR3 contains 16 residues.